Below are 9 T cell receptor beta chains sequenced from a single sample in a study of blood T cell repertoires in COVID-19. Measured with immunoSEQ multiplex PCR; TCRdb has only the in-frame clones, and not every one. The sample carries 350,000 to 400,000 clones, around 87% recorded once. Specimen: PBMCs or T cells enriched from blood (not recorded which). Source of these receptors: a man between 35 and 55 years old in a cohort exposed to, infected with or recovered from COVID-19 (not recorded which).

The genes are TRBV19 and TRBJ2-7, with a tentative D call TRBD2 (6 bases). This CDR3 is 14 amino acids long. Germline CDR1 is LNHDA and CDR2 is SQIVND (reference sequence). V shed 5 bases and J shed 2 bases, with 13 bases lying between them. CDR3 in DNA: TGTGCCAGTAGTGAGGAGACTAGAACCTACGAGCAGTACTTC. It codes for CASSEETRTYEQYF.

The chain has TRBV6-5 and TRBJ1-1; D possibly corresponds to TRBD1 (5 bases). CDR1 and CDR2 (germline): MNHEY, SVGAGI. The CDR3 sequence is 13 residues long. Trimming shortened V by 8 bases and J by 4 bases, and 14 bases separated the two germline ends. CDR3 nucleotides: TGTGCCAGCGCCCTCAGGGATCGCACTGAAGCTTTCTTT. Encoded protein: CASALRDRTEAFF.

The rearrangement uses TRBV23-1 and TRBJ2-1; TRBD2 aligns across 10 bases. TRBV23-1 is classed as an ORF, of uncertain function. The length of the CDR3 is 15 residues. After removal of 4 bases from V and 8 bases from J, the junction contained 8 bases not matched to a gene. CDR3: CASSPLEREGDEQFF. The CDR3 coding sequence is TGCGCCAGCAGTCCCTTGGAGCGGGAGGGGGATGAGCAGTTCTTC.

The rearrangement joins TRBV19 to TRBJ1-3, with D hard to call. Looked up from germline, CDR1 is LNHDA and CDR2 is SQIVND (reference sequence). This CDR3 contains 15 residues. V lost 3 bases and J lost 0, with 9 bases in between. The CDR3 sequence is CASSITESSGNTIYF. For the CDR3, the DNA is TGTGCCAGTAGTATCACTGAGAGCTCTGGAAACACCATATATTTT.

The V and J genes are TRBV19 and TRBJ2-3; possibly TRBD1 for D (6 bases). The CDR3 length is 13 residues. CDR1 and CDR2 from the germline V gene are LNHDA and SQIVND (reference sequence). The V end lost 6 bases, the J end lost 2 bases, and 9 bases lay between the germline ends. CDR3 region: CASRMGATDTQYF. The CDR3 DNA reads TGTGCCAGTAGAATGGGGGCCACAGATACGCAGTATTTT.

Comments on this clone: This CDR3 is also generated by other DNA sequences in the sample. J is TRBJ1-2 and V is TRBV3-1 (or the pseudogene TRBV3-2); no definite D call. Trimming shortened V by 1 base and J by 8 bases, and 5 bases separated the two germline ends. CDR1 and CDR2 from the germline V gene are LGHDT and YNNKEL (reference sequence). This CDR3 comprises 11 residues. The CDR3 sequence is CASSQGQGYTF. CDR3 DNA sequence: TGTGCCAGCAGCCAAGGACAAGGCTACACCTTC.

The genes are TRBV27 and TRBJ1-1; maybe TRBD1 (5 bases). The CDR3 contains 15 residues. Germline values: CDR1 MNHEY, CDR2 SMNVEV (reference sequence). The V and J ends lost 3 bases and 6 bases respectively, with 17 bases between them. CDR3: CASSFREDGNSEAFF. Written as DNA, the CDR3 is TGTGCCAGCAGTTTCAGGGAGGACGGTAACTCTGAAGCTTTCTTT.

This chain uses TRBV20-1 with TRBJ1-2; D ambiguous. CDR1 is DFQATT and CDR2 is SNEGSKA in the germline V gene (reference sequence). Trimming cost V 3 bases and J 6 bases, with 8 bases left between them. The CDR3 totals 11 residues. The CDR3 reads CSASRRDGYTF. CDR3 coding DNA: TGCAGTGCTAGCCGACGGGATGGCTACACCTTC.

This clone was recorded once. The CDR3 DNA reads TGTGCCAGCAGTTACAGTACTAGCGGGAGGCGTAATACGCAGTATTTT. This translates into CASSYSTSGRRNTQYF. The chain uses TRBV6-5 and TRBJ2-3; 12 positions agree with TRBD2. The junction had 7 bases not matched to a gene; V was cut back by 2 bases and J by 7 bases. The CDR3 contains 16 residues. Germline V lookup: CDR1 MNHEY, CDR2 SVGAGI.